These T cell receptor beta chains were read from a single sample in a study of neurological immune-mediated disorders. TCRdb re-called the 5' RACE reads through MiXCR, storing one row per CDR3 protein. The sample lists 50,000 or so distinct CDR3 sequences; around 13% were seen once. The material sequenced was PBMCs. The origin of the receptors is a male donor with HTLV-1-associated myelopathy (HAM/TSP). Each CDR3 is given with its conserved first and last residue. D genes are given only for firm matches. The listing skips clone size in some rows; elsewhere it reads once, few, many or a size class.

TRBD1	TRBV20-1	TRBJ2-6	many	CSAETGEGANVLTF	TGCAGTGCTGAGACAGGGGAGGGGGCCAACGTCCTGACTTTC
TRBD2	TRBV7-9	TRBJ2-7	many	CASSVGLAGTTLQYF	TGTGCCAGCAGCGTCGGACTAGCGGGGACAACGCTGCAGTACTTC
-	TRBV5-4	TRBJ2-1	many	CASRKDSSYNEQFF	TGTGCCAGCAGAAAGGACAGTTCCTACAATGAGCAGTTCTTC
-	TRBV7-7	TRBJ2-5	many	CASSSGMQETQYF	TGTGCTAGCAGCTCGGGAATGCAAGAGACCCAGTACTTC
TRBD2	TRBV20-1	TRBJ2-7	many	CSASSGGTYEQYF	TGCAGTGCCTCTAGCGGGGGTACCTACGAGCAGTACTTC
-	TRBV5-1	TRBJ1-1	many	CASSRLTGRDTEAFF	TGCGCCAGCAGCCGTCTTACAGGCCGGGACACTGAAGCTTTCTTT
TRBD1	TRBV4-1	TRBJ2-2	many	CASSQKPGDRGHGELFF	TGCGCCAGCAGCCAAAAACCCGGGGACAGGGGGCACGGGGAGCTGTTTTTT
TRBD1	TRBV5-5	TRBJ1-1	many	CASTRTGMNTEAFF	TGTGCCAGCACCCGGACAGGTATGAACACTGAAGCTTTCTTT
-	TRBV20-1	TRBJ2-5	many	CSARDPIRKTQYF	TGCAGTGCTAGAGATCCGATAAGGAAGACCCAGTACTTC
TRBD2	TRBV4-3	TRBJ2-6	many	CASSRRGGSFLSGANVLTF	TGCGCCAGCAGCCGACGCGGGGGTTCTTTCCTCTCTGGGGCCAACGTCCTGACTTTC
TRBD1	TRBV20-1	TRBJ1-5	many	CSASGTASNQPQHF	TGCAGTGCTTCCGGGACAGCTAGCAATCAGCCCCAGCATTTT
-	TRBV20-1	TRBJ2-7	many	CSARGDYEQYF	TGCAGTGCTAGGGGGGACTACGAGCAGTACTTC
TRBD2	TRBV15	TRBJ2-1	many	CATKFTSGFSYNEQFF	TGTGCCACCAAATTTACTAGCGGGTTCTCCTACAATGAGCAGTTCTTC
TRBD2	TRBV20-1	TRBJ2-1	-	CSAPVRGGKYNEQFF	TGCAGTGCTCCCGTTCGCGGGGGGAAATACAATGAGCAGTTCTTC
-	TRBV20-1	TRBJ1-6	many	CSARDWQGGSPLHF	TGCAGTGCTAGAGATTGGCAGGGAGGTTCACCCCTCCACTTT
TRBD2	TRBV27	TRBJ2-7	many	CASSSSGGAEEQYF	TGTGCCAGCAGTTCAAGCGGGGGGGCGGAAGAGCAGTACTTC
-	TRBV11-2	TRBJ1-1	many	CASSSQENTEAFF	TGTGCCAGCAGCTCACAGGAGAACACTGAAGCTTTCTTT
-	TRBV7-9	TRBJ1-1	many	CASRSFSLSDTEAFF	TGTGCCAGCAGGTCTTTTTCTCTGTCGGACACTGAAGCTTTCTTT
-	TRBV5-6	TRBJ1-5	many	CASSLALGGEPQHF	TGTGCCAGCAGCTTGGCCCTAGGGGGGGAGCCCCAGCATTTT
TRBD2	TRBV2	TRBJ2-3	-	CASSGLAGGGDTQYF	TGTGCCAGCAGTGGACTAGCGGGGGGGGGAGATACGCAGTATTTT
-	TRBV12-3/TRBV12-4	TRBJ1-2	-	CASSLGVYGYTF	TGTGCCAGCAGTTTAGGGGTCTATGGCTACACCTTC
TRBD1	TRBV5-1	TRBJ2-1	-	CASSTGQGLNEQFF	TGCGCCAGCAGCACTGGACAGGGGCTCAATGAGCAGTTCTTC
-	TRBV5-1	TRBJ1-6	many	CASSSQGQTGSPLHF	TGCGCCAGCAGCTCACAGGGACAAACGGGATCACCCCTCCACTTT
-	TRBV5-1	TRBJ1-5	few	CASSLAGGHGGNQPQHF	TGCGCCAGCAGCTTGGCGGGGGGACACGGAGGCAATCAGCCCCAGCATTTT
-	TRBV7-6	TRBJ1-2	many	CASSLGRANYGYTF	TGTGCCAGCAGCTTAGGACGGGCTAACTATGGCTACACCTTC
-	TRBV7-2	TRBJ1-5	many	CASSSLGGVWQPQHF	TGTGCCAGCAGCTCACTGGGGGGGGTTTGGCAGCCCCAGCATTTT
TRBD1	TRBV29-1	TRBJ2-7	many	CSVSGTGGSYEQYF	TGCAGCGTATCCGGGACAGGGGGTTCCTACGAGCAGTACTTC
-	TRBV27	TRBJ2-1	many	CASSLVGGISYNEQFF	TGTGCCAGCAGTTTAGTAGGGGGGATCTCCTACAATGAGCAGTTCTTC
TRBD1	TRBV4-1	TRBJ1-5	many	CASSRRDGTGGGQPQHF	TGCGCCAGCAGCCGGAGAGATGGGACAGGGGGCGGTCAGCCCCAGCATTTT
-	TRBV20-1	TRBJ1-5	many	CSASMGSSNQPQHF	TGCAGTGCTAGTATGGGTTCGAGCAATCAGCCCCAGCATTTT
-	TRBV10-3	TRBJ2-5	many	CAISGQGWPGQETQYF	TGTGCCATCAGCGGCCAAGGGTGGCCGGGCCAAGAGACCCAGTACTTC
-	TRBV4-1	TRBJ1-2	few	CASSPEDVPWGYGYTF	TGCGCCAGCAGCCCTGAAGACGTACCCTGGGGCTATGGCTACACCTTC
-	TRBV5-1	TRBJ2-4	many	CASSLGQTNIQYF	TGCGCCAGCAGCTTGGGACAGACAAACATTCAGTACTTC
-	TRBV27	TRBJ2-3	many	CASSQTGPSTDTQYF	TGTGCCAGCAGCCAGACAGGACCTAGCACAGATACGCAGTATTTT
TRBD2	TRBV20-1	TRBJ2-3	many	CSARSLAGLTDTQYF	TGCAGTGCTAGATCACTAGCGGGTCTCACAGATACGCAGTATTTT
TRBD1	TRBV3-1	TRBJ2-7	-	CASSQPGQVTSYEQYF	TGTGCAAGCAGCCAACCGGGACAGGTAACCTCCTACGAGCAGTACTTC
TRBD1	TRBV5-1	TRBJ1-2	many	CASSLGQAAGGYTF	TGCGCCAGCAGCTTAGGACAGGCCGCGGGTGGCTACACCTTC
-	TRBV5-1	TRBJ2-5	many	CASRDNQETQYF	TGCGCCAGCCGGGACAACCAAGAGACCCAGTACTTC
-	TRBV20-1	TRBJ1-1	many	CSASRDAGTEAFF	TGCAGTGCTTCCCGGGACGCAGGAACTGAAGCTTTCTTT
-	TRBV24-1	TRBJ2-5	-	CATSDSVSQETQYF	TGTGCCACCAGTGATTCGGTCAGCCAAGAGACCCAGTACTTC
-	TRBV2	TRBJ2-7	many	CASNQGWPARTDYEQYF	TGTGCCAGCAACCAAGGGTGGCCGGCCAGAACGGACTACGAGCAGTACTTC
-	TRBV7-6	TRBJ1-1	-	CASSPQAGPTEAFF	TGTGCCAGCAGCCCTCAGGCAGGGCCCACTGAAGCTTTCTTT
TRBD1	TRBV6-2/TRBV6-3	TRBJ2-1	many	CASSSRQGSYNEQFF	TGTGCCAGCAGTTCCCGACAGGGATCCTACAATGAGCAGTTCTTC
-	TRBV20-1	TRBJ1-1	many	CSASGQGGGSTEAFF	TGCAGTGCTAGTGGCCAGGGTGGCGGGAGCACTGAAGCTTTCTTT
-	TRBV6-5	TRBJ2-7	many	CASTISDGDEQYF	TGTGCCAGCACCATTTCGGACGGAGACGAGCAGTACTTC
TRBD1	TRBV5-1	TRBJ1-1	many	CASSLAEGAGRNTEAFF	TGCGCCAGCAGCTTGGCCGAGGGGGCAGGTCGGAACACTGAAGCTTTCTTT
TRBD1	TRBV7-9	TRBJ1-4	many	CASSQGQANEKLFF	TGTGCCAGCAGCCAGGGACAGGCGAATGAAAAACTGTTTTTT
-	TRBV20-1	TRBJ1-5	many	CSARDSGLSSNQPQHF	TGCAGTGCTAGAGATTCCGGGTTAAGCTCCAATCAGCCCCAGCATTTT
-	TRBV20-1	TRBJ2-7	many	CSARNHRGGDEQYF	TGCAGTGCTAGAAATCACAGGGGCGGGGACGAGCAGTACTTC
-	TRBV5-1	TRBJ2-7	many	CASSFQGLLNEQYF	TGCGCCAGCAGCTTCCAGGGACTGCTCAACGAGCAGTACTTC
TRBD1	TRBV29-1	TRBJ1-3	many	CSAWTGAGNTIYF	TGCAGCGCCTGGACAGGGGCAGGAAACACCATATATTTT
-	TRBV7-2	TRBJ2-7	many	CASSSRWQAIYEQYF	TGTGCCAGCAGCTCGAGGTGGCAGGCCATCTACGAGCAGTACTTC
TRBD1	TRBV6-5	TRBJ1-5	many	CASSYFYRGTGGRTSNQPQHF	TGTGCCAGCAGTTACTTCTACCGCGGGACAGGGGGCCGAACGAGCAATCAGCCCCAGCATTTT
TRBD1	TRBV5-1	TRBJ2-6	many	CASSLEGTGGGSGANVLTF	TGCGCCAGCAGCTTGGAAGGGACAGGGGGGGGGTCTGGGGCCAACGTCCTGACTTTC
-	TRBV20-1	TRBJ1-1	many	CSARVVMGRTEAFF	TGCAGTGCTAGAGTTGTGATGGGGAGGACTGAAGCTTTCTTT
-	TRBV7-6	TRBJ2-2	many	CASSSGFGELFF	TGTGCCAGCAGCTCGGGGTTCGGGGAGCTGTTTTTT
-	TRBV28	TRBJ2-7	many	CASICLGLREVSYEQYF	TGTGCCAGCATCTGCCTCGGACTGAGAGAAGTTTCCTACGAGCAGTACTTC
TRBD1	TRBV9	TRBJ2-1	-	CASSQSQGDHNEQFF	TGTGCCAGCAGCCAGTCCCAGGGGGACCACAATGAGCAGTTCTTC
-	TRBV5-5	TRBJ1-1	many	CASSFALNTEAFF	TGTGCCAGCAGCTTTGCCCTGAACACTGAAGCTTTCTTT